The next 2 T cell receptor beta chains were all read from a single sample in a study of cytomegalovirus exposure and HLA in healthy donors. Here immunoSEQ multiplex PCR was the method, and the copy in TCRdb shows in-frame clones only, minus some. The sample contains about 200,000 clones, roughly 82% of which appear only once. The sample taken for sequencing was PBMCs. These receptors originate from a woman aged 18-29 years in good health and CMV-seronegative.

About this clone itself: A junction end diverges from the germline sequence, so it may reflect a read error. This sequence joins TRBV25-1 and TRBJ1-2; the D gene is possibly TRBD1 (5 bases). CDR1 MGHDK and CDR2 SYGVNS come from the germline V gene. The length of the CDR3 is 17 residues. As DNA, the CDR3 is TGTGCCAGCAGCGAATCGCGGCCGAAACTGGGGCACTATGGCTACACCTTC. This translates into CASSESRPKLGHYGYTF.

The chain uses TRBV9 and TRBJ2-1; D possibly corresponds to TRBD2 (5 bases). V dropped 0 bases and J dropped 9 bases, with 28 bases sitting between them. Germline CDR1 is SGDLS and CDR2 is YYNGEE. The CDR3 has 19 amino acids. CDR3 nucleotides: TGTGCCAGCAGCGTAGGGAAGGACGTTCGAGGGCCCCGGGCAGGTGAGCAGTTCTTC. Amino acids: CASSVGKDVRGPRAGEQFF.